This T cell receptor beta chain comes out of a study of molecular identifiers for immune sequencing clone quantification. On the study more broadly: Replicates partitioned RNA from about 20,000 or 100,000 naive CD8 cells into five parts, sequencing four. Study results and limitations: Highly expanded clone sizes could be underestimated through barcode sharing by identical TCR molecules.

At least ten counts were recorded for this clonotype. The antigen is unknown. Sorting isolated naive CD8 T cells as CD8+CD4-CCR7+CD45RA+ events. Previously published methods and listed TCR primers were used for the bulk TCR libraries. TCRdb reprocessed the PCR reads via MiXCR and lists one record per CDR3 protein. This sample yields 550,000 to 750,000 distinct CDR3 sequences, of which about 20% are seen a single time; under 0.95% belongs to the top ten. In germline, CDR1 is SNHLY, CDR2 FYNNEI. The J segment lost 2 bases and the V segment lost 4 bases, leaving 7 bases of the junction unmatched. The CDR3 has 16 residues.

This clonotype originated in a human donor in good health. Some libraries in this study had Jurkat cell RNA spiked in. The sequenced sample consisted of naive CD8+ T cells from blood, with Jurkat cell RNA spiked in. The subset denotes: FACS-sorted CD8+CD4-CCR7+CD45RA+ naive T cells. The chain is built from TRBV2 and TRBJ2-3, with 9 bases that match TRBD1. CDR3 residues: CASSGRGDRVTDTQYF. CDR3 DNA: TGTGCCAGCAGTGGAAGGGGGGACAGGGTCACAGATACGCAGTATTTT.